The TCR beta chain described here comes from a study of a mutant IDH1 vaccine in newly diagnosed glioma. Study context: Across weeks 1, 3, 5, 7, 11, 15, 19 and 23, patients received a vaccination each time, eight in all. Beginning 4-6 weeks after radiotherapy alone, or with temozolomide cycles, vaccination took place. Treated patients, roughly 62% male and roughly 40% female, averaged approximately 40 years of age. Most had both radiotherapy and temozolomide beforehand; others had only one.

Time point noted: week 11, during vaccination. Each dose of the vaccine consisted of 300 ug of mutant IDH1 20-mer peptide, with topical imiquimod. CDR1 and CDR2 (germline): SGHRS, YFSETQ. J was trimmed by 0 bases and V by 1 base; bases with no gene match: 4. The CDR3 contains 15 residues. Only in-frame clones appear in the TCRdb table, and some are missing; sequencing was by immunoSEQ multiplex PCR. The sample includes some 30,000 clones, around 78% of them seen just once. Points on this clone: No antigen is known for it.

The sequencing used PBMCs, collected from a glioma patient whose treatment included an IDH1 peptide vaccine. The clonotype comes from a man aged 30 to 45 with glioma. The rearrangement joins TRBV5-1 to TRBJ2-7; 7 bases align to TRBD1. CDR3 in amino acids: CASSLRWDSSYEQYF. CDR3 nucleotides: TGCGCCAGCAGCTTGCGTTGGGACAGCTCCTACGAGCAGTACTTC.